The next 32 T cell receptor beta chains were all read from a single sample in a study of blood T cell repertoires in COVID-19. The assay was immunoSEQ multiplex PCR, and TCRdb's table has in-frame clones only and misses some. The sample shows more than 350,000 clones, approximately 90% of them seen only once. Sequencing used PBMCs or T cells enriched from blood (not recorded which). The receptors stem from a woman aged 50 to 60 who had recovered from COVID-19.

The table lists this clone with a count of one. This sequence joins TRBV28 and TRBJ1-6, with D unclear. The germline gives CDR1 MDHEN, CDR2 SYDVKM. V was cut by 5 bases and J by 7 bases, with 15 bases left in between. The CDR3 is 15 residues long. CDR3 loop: CASSPPPRTNSPLHF. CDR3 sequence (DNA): TGTGCCAGCAGTCCACCCCCCAGAACGAATTCACCCCTCCACTTT.

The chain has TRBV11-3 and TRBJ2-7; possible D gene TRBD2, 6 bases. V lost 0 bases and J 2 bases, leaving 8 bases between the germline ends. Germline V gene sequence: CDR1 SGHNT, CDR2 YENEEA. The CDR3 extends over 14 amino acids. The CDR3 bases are TGTGCCAGCAGCTTAGAAGGGAGGACCTACGAGCAGTACTTC. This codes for CASSLEGRTYEQYF.

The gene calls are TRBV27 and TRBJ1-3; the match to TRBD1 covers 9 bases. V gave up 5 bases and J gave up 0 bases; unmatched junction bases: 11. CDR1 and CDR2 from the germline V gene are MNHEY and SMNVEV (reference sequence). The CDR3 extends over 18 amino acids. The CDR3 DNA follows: TGTGCCAGCAGTCCCTCCGGGACAGGGTTAGGCTCTGGAAACACCATATATTTT. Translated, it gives CASSPSGTGLGSGNTIYF.

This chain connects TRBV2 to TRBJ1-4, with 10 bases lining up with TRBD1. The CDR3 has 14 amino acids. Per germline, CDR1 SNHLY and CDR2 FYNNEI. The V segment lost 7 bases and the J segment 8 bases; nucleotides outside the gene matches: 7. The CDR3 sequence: CASKEGTGEEKLFF. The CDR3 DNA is TGTGCCAGCAAGGAAGGGACAGGGGAGGAAAAACTGTTTTTT. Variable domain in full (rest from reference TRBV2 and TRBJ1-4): EPEVTQTPSHQVTQMGQEVILRCVPISNHLYFYWYRQILGQKVEFLVSFYNNEISEKSEIFDDQFSVERPDGSNFTLKIRSTKLEDSAMYFCASKEGTGEEKLFFGSGTQLSVL.

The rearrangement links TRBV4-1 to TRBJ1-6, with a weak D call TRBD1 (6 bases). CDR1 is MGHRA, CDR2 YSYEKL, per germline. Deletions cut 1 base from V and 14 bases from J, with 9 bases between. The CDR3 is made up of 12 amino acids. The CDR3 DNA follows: TGCGCCAGCAGCCAAGTTGAGGGGGCCCTCCACTTT. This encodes CASSQVEGALHF.

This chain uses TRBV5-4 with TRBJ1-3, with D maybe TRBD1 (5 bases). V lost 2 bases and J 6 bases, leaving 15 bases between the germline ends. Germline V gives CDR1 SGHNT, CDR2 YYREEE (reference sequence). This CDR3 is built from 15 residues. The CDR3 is CASSFMSQGLNTIYF. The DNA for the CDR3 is TGTGCCAGCAGCTTTATGTCGCAGGGCTTAAACACCATATATTTT.

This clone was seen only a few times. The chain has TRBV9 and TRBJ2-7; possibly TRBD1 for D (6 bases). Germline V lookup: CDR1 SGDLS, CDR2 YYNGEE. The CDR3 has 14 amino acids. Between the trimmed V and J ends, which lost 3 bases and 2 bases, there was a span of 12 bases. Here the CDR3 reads CASSAYRETYEQYF. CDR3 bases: TGTGCCAGCAGCGCCTACAGGGAAACCTACGAGCAGTACTTC.

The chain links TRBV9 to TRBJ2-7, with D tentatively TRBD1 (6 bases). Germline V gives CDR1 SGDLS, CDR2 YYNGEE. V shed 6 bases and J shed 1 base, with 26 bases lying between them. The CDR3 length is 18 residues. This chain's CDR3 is CASILGEGTSGPSYEQYF. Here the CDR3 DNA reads TGTGCCAGCATCCTAGGGGAAGGGACATCGGGGCCTTCCTACGAGCAGTACTTC.

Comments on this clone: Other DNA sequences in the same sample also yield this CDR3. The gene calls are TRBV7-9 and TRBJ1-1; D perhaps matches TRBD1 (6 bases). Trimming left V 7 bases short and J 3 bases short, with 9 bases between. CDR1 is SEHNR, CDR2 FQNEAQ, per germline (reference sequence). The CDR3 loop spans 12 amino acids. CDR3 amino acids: CASTRGDTEAFF. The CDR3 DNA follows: TGTGCCAGCACCAGGGGAGACACTGAAGCTTTCTTT.

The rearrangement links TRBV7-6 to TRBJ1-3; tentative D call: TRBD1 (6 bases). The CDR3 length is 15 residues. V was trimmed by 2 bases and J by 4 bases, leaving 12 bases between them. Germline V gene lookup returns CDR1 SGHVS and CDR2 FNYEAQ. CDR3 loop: CASSLSPGAGNTIYF. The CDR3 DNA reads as TGTGCCAGCAGCTTAAGCCCAGGGGCCGGAAACACCATATATTTT.

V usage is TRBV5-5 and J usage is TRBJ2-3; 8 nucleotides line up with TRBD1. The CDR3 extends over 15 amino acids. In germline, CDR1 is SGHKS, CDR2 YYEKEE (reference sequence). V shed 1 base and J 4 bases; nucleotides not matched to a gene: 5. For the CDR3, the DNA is TGTGCCAGCAGCTTGCAGGGGGCCAGAGCAGATACGCAGTATTTT. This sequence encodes CASSLQGARADTQYF.

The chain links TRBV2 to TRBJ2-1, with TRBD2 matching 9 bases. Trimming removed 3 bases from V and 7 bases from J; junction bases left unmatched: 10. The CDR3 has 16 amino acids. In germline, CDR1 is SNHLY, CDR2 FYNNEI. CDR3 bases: TGTGCCAGCAGTGACAGTGCGGGGGGGGACGTAAATGAGCAGTTCTTC. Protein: CASSDSAGGDVNEQFF.

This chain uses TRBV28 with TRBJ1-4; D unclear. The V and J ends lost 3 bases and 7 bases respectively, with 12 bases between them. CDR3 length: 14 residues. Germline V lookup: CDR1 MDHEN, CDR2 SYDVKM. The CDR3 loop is CASSLSSIGEKLFF. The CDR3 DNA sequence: TGTGCCAGCAGTTTGAGCTCTATCGGTGAAAAACTGTTTTTT.

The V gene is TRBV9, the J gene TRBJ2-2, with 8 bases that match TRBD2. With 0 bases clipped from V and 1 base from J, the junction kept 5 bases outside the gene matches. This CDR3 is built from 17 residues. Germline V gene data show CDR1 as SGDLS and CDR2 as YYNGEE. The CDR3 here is CASSVGFAGGNTGELFF. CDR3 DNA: TGTGCCAGCAGCGTAGGGTTTGCGGGGGGGAACACCGGGGAGCTGTTTTTT.

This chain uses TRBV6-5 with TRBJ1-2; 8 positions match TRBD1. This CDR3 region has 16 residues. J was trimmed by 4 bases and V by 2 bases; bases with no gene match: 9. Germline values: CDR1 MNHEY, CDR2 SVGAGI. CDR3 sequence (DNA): TGTGCCAGCAGTTACACAGGGGGACCGATAAGCTATGGCTACACCTTC. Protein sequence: CASSYTGGPISYGYTF.

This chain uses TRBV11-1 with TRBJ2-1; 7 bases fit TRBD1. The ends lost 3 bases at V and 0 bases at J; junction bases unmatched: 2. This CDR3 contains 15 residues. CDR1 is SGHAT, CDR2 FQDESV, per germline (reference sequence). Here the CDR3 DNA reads TGTGCCAGCAGCTTGACAGGGATCTCCTACAATGAGCAGTTCTTC. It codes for CASSLTGISYNEQFF.

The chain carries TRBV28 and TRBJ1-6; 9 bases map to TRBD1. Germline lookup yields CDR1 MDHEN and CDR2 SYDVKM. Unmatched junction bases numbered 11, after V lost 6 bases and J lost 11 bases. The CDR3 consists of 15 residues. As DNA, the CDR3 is TGTGCCAGCAGCCCAGGGGGACAGGGTTATGCACCCCTCCACTTT. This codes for CASSPGGQGYAPLHF.

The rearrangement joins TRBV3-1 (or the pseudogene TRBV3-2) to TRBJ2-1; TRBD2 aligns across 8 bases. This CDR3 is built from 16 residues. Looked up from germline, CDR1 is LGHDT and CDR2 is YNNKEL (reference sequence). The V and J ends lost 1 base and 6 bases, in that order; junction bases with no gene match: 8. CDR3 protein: CASSQATGGVGNEQFF. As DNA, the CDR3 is TGTGCCAGCAGCCAAGCTACGGGGGGGGTAGGCAATGAGCAGTTCTTC.

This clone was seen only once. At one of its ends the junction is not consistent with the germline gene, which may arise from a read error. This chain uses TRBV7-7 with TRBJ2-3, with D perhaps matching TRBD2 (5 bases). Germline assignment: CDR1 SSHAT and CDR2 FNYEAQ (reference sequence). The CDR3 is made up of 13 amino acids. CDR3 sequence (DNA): TGTGCTAGCAGTGCCTTGGAGGCAGATACGCAGTATTTT. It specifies CASSALEADTQYF.

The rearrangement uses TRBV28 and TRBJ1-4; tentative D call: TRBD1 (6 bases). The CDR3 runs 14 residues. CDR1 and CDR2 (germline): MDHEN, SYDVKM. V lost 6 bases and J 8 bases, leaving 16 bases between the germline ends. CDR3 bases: TGTGCCAGCAGATTAACGGGGGGCGAAGAAAAACTGTTTTTT. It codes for CASRLTGGEEKLFF.

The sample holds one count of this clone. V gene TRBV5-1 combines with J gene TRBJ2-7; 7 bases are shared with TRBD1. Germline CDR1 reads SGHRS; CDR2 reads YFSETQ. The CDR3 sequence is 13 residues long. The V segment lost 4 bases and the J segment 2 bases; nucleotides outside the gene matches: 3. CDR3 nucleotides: TGCGCCAGCAGCCCGGGACAGACCTACGAGCAGTACTTC. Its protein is CASSPGQTYEQYF. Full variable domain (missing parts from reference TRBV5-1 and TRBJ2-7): KAGVTQTPRYLIKTRGQQVTLSCSPISGHRSVSWYQQTPGQGLQFLFEYFSETQRNKGNFPGRFSGRQFSNSRSEMNVSTLELGDSALYLCASSPGQTYEQYFGPGTRLTVT.

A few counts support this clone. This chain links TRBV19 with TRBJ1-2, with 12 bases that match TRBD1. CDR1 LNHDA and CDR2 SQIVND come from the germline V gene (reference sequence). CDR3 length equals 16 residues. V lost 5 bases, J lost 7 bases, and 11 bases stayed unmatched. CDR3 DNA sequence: TGTGCCAGTAGTGCGCGGACCAGGGGACAGGGGGCTGGCTACACCTTC. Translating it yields CASSARTRGQGAGYTF. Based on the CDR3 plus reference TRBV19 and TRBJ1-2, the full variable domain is DGGITQSPKYLFRKEGQNVTLSCEQNLNHDAMYWYRQDPGQGLRLIYYSQIVNDFQKGDIAEGYSVSREKKESFPLTVTSAQKNPTAFYLCASSARTRGQGAGYTFGSGTRLTVV.

The CDR3 DNA is TGTGCCAGCAGTTTCGCGACGTCAGGGGGCTACACCTTC. Translating it yields CASSFATSGGYTF. The rearrangement links TRBV28 to TRBJ1-2; D might be TRBD1 (5 bases). V lost 3 bases to trimming and J lost 8 bases, with 13 bases between them. CDR1 and CDR2 from the germline V gene are MDHEN and SYDVKM. CDR3 size: 13 residues.

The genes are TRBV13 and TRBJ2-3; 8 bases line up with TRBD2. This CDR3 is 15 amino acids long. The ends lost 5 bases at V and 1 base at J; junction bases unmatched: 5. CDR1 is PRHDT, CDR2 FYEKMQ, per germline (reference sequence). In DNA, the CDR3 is TGTGCCAGCAGCAGGCGGGGGGAGGGCACAGATACGCAGTATTTT. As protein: CASSRRGEGTDTQYF.

Here the CDR3 DNA reads TGTGCCAGCAGCTTAGCGGCAGTCGTACAGGGGAATTCACCCCTCCACTTT. As protein: CASSLAAVVQGNSPLHF. The gene calls are TRBV7-6 and TRBJ1-6; 7 bases fit TRBD1. V was pared by 0 bases and J by 7 bases, with 9 bases of the junction left unmatched. The CDR3 has 17 residues. CDR1 is SGHVS and CDR2 is FNYEAQ in the germline V gene.

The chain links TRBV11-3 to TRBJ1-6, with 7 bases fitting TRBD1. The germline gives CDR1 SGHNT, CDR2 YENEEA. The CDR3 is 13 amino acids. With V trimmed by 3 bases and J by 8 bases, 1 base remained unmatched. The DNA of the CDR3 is TGTGCCAGCAGCTTCGACAGGGATTCACCCCTCCACTTT. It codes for CASSFDRDSPLHF.

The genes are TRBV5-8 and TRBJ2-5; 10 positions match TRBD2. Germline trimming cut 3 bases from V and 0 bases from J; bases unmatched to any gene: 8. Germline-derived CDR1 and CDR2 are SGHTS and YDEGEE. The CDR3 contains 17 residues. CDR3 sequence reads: CASSSGLAASYQETQYF. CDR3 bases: TGTGCCAGCAGCTCAGGACTAGCGGCTTCGTACCAAGAGACCCAGTACTTC.

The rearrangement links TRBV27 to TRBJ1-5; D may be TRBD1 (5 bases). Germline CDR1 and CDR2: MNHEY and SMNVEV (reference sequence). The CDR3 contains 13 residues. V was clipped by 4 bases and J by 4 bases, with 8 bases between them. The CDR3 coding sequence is TGTGCCAGCAGTTGGACAAGAAATCAGCCCCAGCATTTT. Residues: CASSWTRNQPQHF.

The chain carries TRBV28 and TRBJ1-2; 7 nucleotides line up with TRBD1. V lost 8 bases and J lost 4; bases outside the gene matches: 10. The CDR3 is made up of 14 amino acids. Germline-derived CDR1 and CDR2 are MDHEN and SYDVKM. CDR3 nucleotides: TGTGCCAGCCTCTCTCCCGGGACAGTCTATGGCTACACCTTC. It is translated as CASLSPGTVYGYTF.

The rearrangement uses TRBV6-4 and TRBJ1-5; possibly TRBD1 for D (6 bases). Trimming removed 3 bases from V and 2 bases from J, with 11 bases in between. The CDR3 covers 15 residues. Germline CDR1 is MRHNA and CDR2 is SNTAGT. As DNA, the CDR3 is TGTGCCAGCAGTGAACAAGGGGGTGGCAATCAGCCCCAGCATTTT. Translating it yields CASSEQGGGNQPQHF.

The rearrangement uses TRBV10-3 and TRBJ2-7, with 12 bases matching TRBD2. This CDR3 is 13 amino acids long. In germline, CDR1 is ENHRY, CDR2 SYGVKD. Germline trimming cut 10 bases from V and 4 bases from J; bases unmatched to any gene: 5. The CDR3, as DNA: TGTGCCACACGGACTAGCGGGATATACGAGCAGTACTTC. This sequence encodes CATRTSGIYEQYF.

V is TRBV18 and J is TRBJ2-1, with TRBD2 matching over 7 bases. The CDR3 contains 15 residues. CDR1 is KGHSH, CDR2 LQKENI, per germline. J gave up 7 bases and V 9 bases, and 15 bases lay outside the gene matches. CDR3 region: CASKLASLVFNEQFF. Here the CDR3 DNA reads TGTGCCAGTAAACTAGCGTCTTTGGTCTTTAATGAGCAGTTCTTC.